These 23 T cell receptor beta chains share one sample of origin, sequenced in a study of CD8 T cells in Susac syndrome (dated by TCRdb to the late 2010s). Receptor amplification or capture employed the immunoSEQ multiplex PCR assay. RNA was extracted using the RNeasy kit, and about 0.45 to 1 microgram was reverse transcribed with random hexamers. TCRdb redid the processing of the public reads, applying fastp at Q25 and MiXCR, and retained in-frame beta chains. Every CDR3 protein is listed once, alongside the most common genes and DNA of its rows. Counted in this sample were some 110,000 distinct CDR3 sequences; about 92% of them appeared once. Together, the top ten hold 0.093% of the sample. The sequenced material came from CD4+ T cells from PBMCs. These receptor sequences come from a human donor with multiple sclerosis.

The rearrangement joins TRBV2 to TRBJ1-2; 8 bases align to TRBD1. With 6 bases clipped from V and 6 bases from J, the junction kept 6 bases outside the gene matches. The germline V gene has CDR1 SNHLY and CDR2 FYNNEI. The CDR3 runs 13 residues. The CDR3 nucleotides read TGTGCCAGCAGGGACAGGGAAGGCCATGGCTACACCTTC. Translation gives CASRDREGHGYTF.

V and J are TRBV5-1 and TRBJ1-1; 7 nucleotides align to TRBD1. J lost 1 base, V lost 2 bases, and 8 bases had no gene match. This CDR3 spans 16 amino acids. CDR1 is SGHRS, CDR2 YFSETQ, per germline. The CDR3 reads CASSFDRAEGNTEAFF. CDR3 DNA sequence: TGCGCCAGCAGCTTTGACAGGGCGGAGGGGAACACTGAAGCTTTCTTT.

This chain uses TRBV6-6 with TRBJ2-2, with D perhaps matching TRBD1 or TRBD2 (5 bases each). Germline CDR1 MNHNY, CDR2 SVGAGI (reference sequence). The CDR3 spans 14 residues. Trimming shortened V by 9 bases and J by 3 bases, and 14 bases separated the two germline ends. CDR3 DNA: TGTGCCAGTGAACGGGGCCCGGACACCGGGGAGCTGTTTTTT. Its translation is CASERGPDTGELFF.

This rearrangement joins TRBV10-3 to TRBJ2-1; TRBD2 aligns across 10 bases. The CDR3 runs 15 residues. After removal of 2 bases from V and 4 bases from J, the junction contained 2 bases not matched to a gene. Germline CDR1 and CDR2: ENHRY and SYGVKD. CDR3 in amino acids: CAISEGSGGYNEQFF. CDR3 DNA: TGTGCCATCAGTGAGGGTAGCGGGGGGTACAATGAGCAGTTCTTC.

This clonotype was picked up a small number of times. The chain couples TRBV7-2 to TRBJ2-5, with 7 bases matching TRBD1. Germline-derived CDR1 and CDR2 are SGHTA and FQGNSA. CDR3 length: 13 residues. The J segment lost 3 bases and the V segment lost 5 bases, leaving 3 bases of the junction unmatched. The DNA for the CDR3 is TGTGCCAGCAGCCGTGGGACAGAAGAGACCCAGTACTTC. Protein: CASSRGTEETQYF.

The chain recombines TRBV12-3 or TRBV12-4 with TRBJ2-1; weak D call: TRBD1 (6 bases). The CDR3 totals 15 residues. V gave up 3 bases and J gave up 6 bases, with 15 bases separating them. The CDR3 coding sequence is TGTGCCAGCAGTTTTCGGGCAGGGGATTTCAATGAGCAGTTCTTC. Its protein is CASSFRAGDFNEQFF.

The chain uses TRBV7-2 and TRBJ2-3; TRBD2 agrees at 8 bases. CDR3 length: 19 residues. J gave up 4 bases and V 1 base, and 16 bases lay outside the gene matches. Per germline, CDR1 SGHTA and CDR2 FQGNSA. The CDR3 reads CASSLVQGALTSAADTQYF. The CDR3 DNA follows: TGTGCCAGCAGCTTAGTCCAAGGAGCGCTGACTAGCGCAGCAGATACGCAGTATTTT. Together with reference TRBV7-2 and TRBJ2-3, the CDR3 gives the full variable domain: GAGVSQSPSNKVTEKGKDVELRCDPISGHTALYWYRQSLGQGLEFLIYFQGNSAPDKSGLPSDRFSAERTGGSVSTLTIQRTQQEDSAVYLCASSLVQGALTSAADTQYFGPGTRLTVL.

This rearrangement joins TRBV7-8 to TRBJ1-2; no clear D gene. Germline assignment: CDR1 SGHVS and CDR2 FQNEAQ. The CDR3 covers 18 residues. Trimming removed 0 bases at V and 1 base at J, with 18 bases between. DNA of the CDR3: TGTGCCAGCAGCTTAGCGGAGTTTGGCAGGAGCTTTAACTATGGCTACACCTTC. As protein: CASSLAEFGRSFNYGYTF.

The rearrangement uses TRBV20-1 and TRBJ2-1; D may be TRBD2 (5 bases). The CDR3 runs 19 residues. With 0 bases removed from V and 0 bases from J, the gap between germline ends came to 21 bases. The V gene's germline CDR1 is DFQATT and CDR2 SNEGSKA (reference sequence). This chain's CDR3 is CSARDTGGVAQSSYNEQFF. CDR3 coding DNA: TGCAGTGCTAGAGATACTGGAGGAGTCGCCCAGAGCTCCTACAATGAGCAGTTCTTC.

The rearrangement uses TRBV29-1 and TRBJ1-5; D is unresolved. V lost 4 bases to trimming and J lost 1 base, with 5 bases between them. The CDR3 contains 12 residues. Looked up from germline, CDR1 is SQVTM and CDR2 is ANQGSEA. The CDR3 loop is CSVGGSNQPQHF. The CDR3 DNA is TGCAGCGTTGGTGGAAGCAATCAGCCCCAGCATTTT.

This clonotype was picked up one time. The rearrangement links TRBV5-1 to TRBJ2-7; D possibly corresponds to TRBD2 (6 bases). CDR1 and CDR2 (germline): SGHRS, YFSETQ. V was shortened by 0 bases and J by 11 bases, with 21 bases between the two germline ends. The CDR3 extends over 15 amino acids. In nucleotides, the CDR3 is TGCGCCAGCAGCTTGGTTGGCGCGGGGCCCGCTTTAGAGTACTTC. Its protein is CASSLVGAGPALEYF. Combining the CDR3 with reference TRBV5-1 and TRBJ2-7 gives the whole variable domain KAGVTQTPRYLIKTRGQQVTLSCSPISGHRSVSWYQQTPGQGLQFLFEYFSETQRNKGNFPGRFSGRQFSNSRSEMNVSTLELGDSALYLCASSLVGAGPALEYFGPGTRLTVT.

The gene calls are TRBV7-9 and TRBJ2-2, with 15 nucleotides matching TRBD2. J was trimmed by 13 bases and V by 6 bases; bases with no gene match: 9. The CDR3 has 15 amino acids. CDR1 and CDR2 from the germline V gene are SEHNR and FQNEAQ (reference sequence). This CDR3 reads CASSPGLAGGVALFF. The CDR3 DNA reads as TGTGCCAGCAGTCCAGGACTAGCGGGGGGGGTCGCGCTGTTTTTT.

The chain links TRBV30 to TRBJ1-5; the match to TRBD1 covers 7 bases. Germline V gives CDR1 GTSNPN, CDR2 SVGIG (reference sequence). The CDR3 runs 17 residues. V dropped 0 bases and J dropped 0; count of bases not matched to a gene: 8. CDR3 region: CAWSVHRTGISNQPQHF. The CDR3 DNA is TGTGCCTGGAGTGTACACCGGACAGGCATTAGCAATCAGCCCCAGCATTTT.

The rearrangement joins TRBV5-1 to TRBJ1-6; D unclear. V lost 4 bases, J lost 3 bases, and 17 bases lay in between. Germline CDR1 reads SGHRS; CDR2 reads YFSETQ. The CDR3 length is 17 residues. The CDR3 bases are TGCGCCAGCAGCCATGAGGGTCCTCTTAGCTATAATTCACCCCTCCACTTT. It specifies CASSHEGPLSYNSPLHF.

The chain links TRBV27 to TRBJ1-1, with 9 positions matching TRBD1. With 5 bases clipped from V and 8 bases from J, the junction kept 6 bases outside the gene matches. This CDR3 contains 13 residues. Germline loops: CDR1 MNHEY, CDR2 SMNVEV (reference sequence). This CDR3 reads CASSAGQGREAFF. CDR3 DNA sequence: TGTGCCAGCAGTGCGGGACAGGGAAGGGAAGCTTTCTTT.

The J gene is TRBJ2-7, the V gene TRBV6-2 or TRBV6-3, with 7 nucleotides matching TRBD1. The V and J ends lost 9 bases and 0 bases, in that order; junction bases with no gene match: 5. Germline V gene data show CDR1 as MNHEY and CDR2 as SVGEGT. The CDR3 is made up of 13 amino acids. The CDR3 DNA reads TGTGCCAGTGTGACAGGGATCTCCTACGAGCAGTACTTC. This sequence encodes CASVTGISYEQYF.

The chain links TRBV5-1 to TRBJ2-2; D remains ambiguous. The CDR3 length is 15 residues. Germline CDR1 and CDR2: SGHRS and YFSETQ. V shed 1 base and J shed 0 bases, with 7 bases lying between them. The CDR3 DNA reads as TGCGCCAGCAGCTTGTTCCGACCGAACACCGGGGAGCTGTTTTTT. Its translation: CASSLFRPNTGELFF.

The V call is TRBV6-5, the J call TRBJ1-6; no firm D call. The germline V gene encodes CDR1 MNHEY and CDR2 SVGAGI. Trimming took 0 bases from V and 10 from J, leaving 16 bases between them. CDR3 length: 16 amino acids. The chain's CDR3 is CASSYSTDPRSSPLHF. CDR3 nucleotides: TGTGCCAGCAGTTACTCGACCGACCCCCGGAGCTCACCCCTCCACTTT.

V and J are TRBV20-1 and TRBJ2-3; tentatively, D is TRBD2 (6 bases). V shed 7 bases and J shed 3 bases, with 14 bases lying between them. Germline CDR1 is DFQATT and CDR2 is SNEGSKA (reference sequence). The CDR3 runs 13 residues. CDR3 residues: CSGSGGATDTQYF. The CDR3 DNA is TGCAGTGGATCGGGCGGGGCGACAGATACGCAGTATTTT.

This sequence joins TRBV7-9 and TRBJ2-7; weak D call: TRBD2 (6 bases). Trimming stripped 5 bases from V and 5 bases from J, with 19 bases between. The germline gives CDR1 SEHNR, CDR2 FQNEAQ (reference sequence). The CDR3 has 15 residues. In DNA, the CDR3 is TGTGCCAGCAGCCCTAGCGCGGGGCATGGGAACGAGCAGTACTTC. Translating gives CASSPSAGHGNEQYF.

The chain joins TRBV15 to TRBJ1-5; tentative D call: TRBD1 (6 bases). In germline, CDR1 is LNHNV, CDR2 YYDKDF (reference sequence). Trimming took off 3 bases at V and 2 bases at J, with 11 bases between the two ends. The CDR3 length is 15 residues. CDR3 amino acids: CATSRDRMGNQPQHF. The CDR3 DNA reads as TGTGCCACCAGCAGGGACAGAATGGGCAATCAGCCCCAGCATTTT.

The rearrangement joins TRBV12-3 or TRBV12-4 to TRBJ2-5, with 7 bases aligning to TRBD2. The CDR3 has 15 residues. J lost 2 bases, V lost 7 bases, and 10 bases had no gene match. The CDR3 DNA sequence: TGTGCCAGCAATAAAGCGGGGACTTTACAAGAGACCCAGTACTTC. Translation gives CASNKAGTLQETQYF.

The CDR3: CASSLINRWAKNIQYF. CDR3 DNA sequence: TGTGCCAGCAGCTTAATAAACCGATGGGCCAAAAACATTCAGTACTTC. The chain recombines TRBV7-2 with TRBJ2-4; D remains unclear. The CDR3 runs to 16 residues. Germline V gives CDR1 SGHTA, CDR2 FQGNSA. Trimming took 2 bases from V and 1 from J, leaving 12 bases between them.